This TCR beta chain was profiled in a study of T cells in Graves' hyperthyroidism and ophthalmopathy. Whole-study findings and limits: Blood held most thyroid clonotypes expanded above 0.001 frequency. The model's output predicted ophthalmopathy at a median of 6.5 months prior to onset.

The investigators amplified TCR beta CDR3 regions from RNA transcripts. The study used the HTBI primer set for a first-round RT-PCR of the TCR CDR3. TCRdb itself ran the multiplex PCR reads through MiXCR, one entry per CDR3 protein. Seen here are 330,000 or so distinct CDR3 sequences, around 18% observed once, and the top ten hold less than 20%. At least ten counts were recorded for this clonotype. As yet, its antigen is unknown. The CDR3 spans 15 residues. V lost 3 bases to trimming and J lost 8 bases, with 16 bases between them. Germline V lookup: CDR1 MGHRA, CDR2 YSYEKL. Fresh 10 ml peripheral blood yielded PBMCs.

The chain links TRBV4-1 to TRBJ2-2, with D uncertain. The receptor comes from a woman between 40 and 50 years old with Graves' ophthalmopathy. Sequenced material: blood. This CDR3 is CASSHGPDEKGELFF. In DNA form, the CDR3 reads TGCGCCAGCAGCCACGGACCTGATGAAAAGGGGGAGCTGTTTTTT.